A selection of T cell receptor beta chains follows, all from one sample in a study of graft-versus-host responses after intestinal transplantation. No antigen is known for these receptors. The table came from immunoSEQ multiplex PCR; TCRdb's copy has only in-frame clones and leaves some out. The data contain 90,000 to 150,000 clones, 90% to 95% of them singletons. The sample consisted of unstimulated CD8+ T cells sorted from spleen or lymph node cells, taken before intestinal transplant. The origin of the receptors is a human donor who received an intestinal transplant. Both conserved end residues are part of each CDR3. D genes are given only for firm matches. Size values are once, few and many counts, or a class for expanded clones, and some rows have none.

j_gene: TRBJ2-7
d_gene: TRBD2
v_gene: TRBV4-1
abundance: NA
CDR3nt: TGCGCCAGCAGCCAAGGAGCGGGGATTACCTACGAGCAGTACTTC
CDR3aa: CASSQGAGITYEQYF

j_gene: TRBJ2-7
d_gene: NA
v_gene: TRBV4-1
abundance: NA
CDR3nt: TGCGCCAGCAGCCAAACCGGGACTGTAACCTACGAGCAGTACTTC
CDR3aa: CASSQTGTVTYEQYF

j_gene: TRBJ2-7
d_gene: NA
v_gene: TRBV10-1
abundance: NA
CDR3nt: TGCGCCAGCAGTGAGTCTTATGGGAGTGGGGAGCAGTACTTC
CDR3aa: CASSESYGSGEQYF

j_gene: TRBJ1-2
d_gene: NA
v_gene: TRBV14
abundance: NA
CDR3nt: TGTGCCAGCAGCCAAGGACAGGACTATGGCTACACCTTC
CDR3aa: CASSQGQDYGYTF

j_gene: TRBJ2-1
d_gene: TRBD2
v_gene: TRBV19
abundance: NA
CDR3nt: TGTGCCAGTAGTATAGCCCCTAGCGGGTCGAGTGGGGCGCAGTTCTTC
CDR3aa: CASSIAPSGSSGAQFF

j_gene: TRBJ2-1
d_gene: TRBD1
v_gene: TRBV13
abundance: NA
CDR3nt: TGTGCCAGCAGCCCAGTAGGGACAGGGAGGAATGAGCAGTTCTTC
CDR3aa: CASSPVGTGRNEQFF

j_gene: TRBJ2-1
d_gene: TRBD2
v_gene: TRBV27
abundance: NA
CDR3nt: TGTGCCAGCAGTTTGTGGCTAGCGGGAGCCAATGAGCAGTTCTTC
CDR3aa: CASSLWLAGANEQFF

j_gene: TRBJ2-5
d_gene: TRBD1
v_gene: TRBV5-4
abundance: once
CDR3nt: TGTGCCAGCAGCTTGGTTACAGGGGCAGAGACCCAGTACTTC
CDR3aa: CASSLVTGAETQYF

j_gene: TRBJ2-3
d_gene: NA
v_gene: TRBV5-8
abundance: NA
CDR3nt: TGTGCCAGCAGCTCCACCCTAGGGACACCCAGCACAGATACGCAGTATTTT
CDR3aa: CASSSTLGTPSTDTQYF

j_gene: TRBJ2-6
d_gene: NA
v_gene: TRBV13
abundance: NA
CDR3nt: TGTGCCAGCAGTTTCGTTGGGTCTGGGGCCAACGTCCTGACTTTC
CDR3aa: CASSFVGSGANVLTF

j_gene: TRBJ2-3
d_gene: NA
v_gene: TRBV4-1
abundance: NA
CDR3nt: TGCGCCAGCAGCCAATCCGGCACAGATACGCAGTATTTT
CDR3aa: CASSQSGTDTQYF

j_gene: TRBJ1-1
d_gene: NA
v_gene: TRBV9
abundance: NA
CDR3nt: TGTGCCAGCAGCGCTCACAAGAACACTGAAGCTTTCTTT
CDR3aa: CASSAHKNTEAFF

j_gene: TRBJ2-7
d_gene: TRBD1
v_gene: TRBV9
abundance: NA
CDR3nt: TGTGCCAGCAGCCAGGACAGGGCTTCGTACGAGCAGTACTTC
CDR3aa: CASSQDRASYEQYF

j_gene: TRBJ2-7
d_gene: TRBD2
v_gene: TRBV2
abundance: NA
CDR3nt: TGTGCCATCACTATAGCGGGAGGGACCTACGAGCAGTACTTC
CDR3aa: CAITIAGGTYEQYF

j_gene: TRBJ1-2
d_gene: NA
v_gene: TRBV6-1
abundance: NA
CDR3nt: TGTGCCAGCAGCCTTCGGACAGACTCCCGGGAGTACTACACCTTC
CDR3aa: CASSLRTDSREYYTF

j_gene: TRBJ2-7
d_gene: NA
v_gene: TRBV28
abundance: once
CDR3nt: TGTGCCAGCAGTGTAGTAGAGGGGGGGCAGTACTTC
CDR3aa: CASSVVEGGQYF

j_gene: TRBJ2-7
d_gene: TRBD1
v_gene: TRBV19
abundance: once
CDR3nt: TGTGCCAGTAGTACCGGGACAGGATATAACCCCTACGAGCAGTACTTC
CDR3aa: CASSTGTGYNPYEQYF

j_gene: TRBJ2-1
d_gene: TRBD1
v_gene: TRBV10-2
abundance: NA
CDR3nt: TGCGCCAGCAGGAGTAGGGACAGCTCCTACAATGAGCAGTTCTTC
CDR3aa: CASRSRDSSYNEQFF

j_gene: TRBJ2-1
d_gene: NA
v_gene: TRBV27
abundance: NA
CDR3nt: TGTGCCAGCAGTTTAGTCTTCAGGTTGTCCTACAATGAGCAGTTCTTC
CDR3aa: CASSLVFRLSYNEQFF

j_gene: TRBJ1-1
d_gene: NA
v_gene: TRBV7-8
abundance: NA
CDR3nt: TGTGCCAGCAGCACGGAGGCGGGGTACACTGAAGCTTTCTTT
CDR3aa: CASSTEAGYTEAFF

j_gene: TRBJ2-7
d_gene: TRBD1
v_gene: TRBV6-1
abundance: NA
CDR3nt: TGTGCCAGCGGGGGAGGTACAGGGGGCGTCGAGCAGTACTTC
CDR3aa: CASGGGTGGVEQYF

j_gene: TRBJ2-7
d_gene: NA
v_gene: TRBV5-1
abundance: NA
CDR3nt: TGCGCCAGCAGCTTGGGCGGAGGCGGCTACGAGCAGTACTTC
CDR3aa: CASSLGGGGYEQYF

j_gene: TRBJ1-6
d_gene: NA
v_gene: TRBV6-1
abundance: NA
CDR3nt: TGTGCCAGCAGTGAGGGGGCCTACTCCTATAATTCACCCCTCCACTTT
CDR3aa: CASSEGAYSYNSPLHF

j_gene: TRBJ1-1
d_gene: TRBD1
v_gene: TRBV5-1
abundance: NA
CDR3nt: TGCGCCAGCAGCTTATCAGGGGGCGCGGGTTTCGCTGAAGCTTTCTTT
CDR3aa: CASSLSGGAGFAEAFF

j_gene: TRBJ2-7
d_gene: NA
v_gene: TRBV19
abundance: NA
CDR3nt: TGTGCCAGTAGTATGGGGGGTAGCGGCTACGAGCAGTACTTC
CDR3aa: CASSMGGSGYEQYF

j_gene: TRBJ2-7
d_gene: NA
v_gene: TRBV9
abundance: NA
CDR3nt: TGTGCCAGCAGCCCCCGAGTGAGAGGCTACGAGCAGTACTTC
CDR3aa: CASSPRVRGYEQYF

j_gene: TRBJ1-5
d_gene: NA
v_gene: TRBV16
abundance: NA
CDR3nt: TGTGCCAGCAGCCAATATTCCTCCTTAATCAAGGCCCAGCATTTT
CDR3aa: CASSQYSSLIKAQHF

j_gene: TRBJ2-1
d_gene: NA
v_gene: TRBV21-1
abundance: NA
CDR3nt: TGTGCCAGCAGGGGACTAGCGGGAGGGCCAGTGGGCTCCTACAATGAGCAGTTCTTC
CDR3aa: CASRGLAGGPVGSYNEQFF

j_gene: TRBJ2-7
d_gene: TRBD2
v_gene: TRBV5-6
abundance: NA
CDR3nt: TGTGCCAGCAGCCCCCGGGGGGTCGGCGGGAGGGCCTGGGACGAGCAGTACTTC
CDR3aa: CASSPRGVGGRAWDEQYF

j_gene: TRBJ2-7
d_gene: TRBD1
v_gene: TRBV19
abundance: NA
CDR3nt: TGTGCCAGTAGCCCCCCGAAAGGACAGGGTAGGTACGAGCAGTACTTC
CDR3aa: CASSPPKGQGRYEQYF

j_gene: TRBJ2-1
d_gene: NA
v_gene: TRBV6-5
abundance: NA
CDR3nt: TGTGCCAGCAGTTACTCGGCCTTCTCCTACAATGAGCAGTTCTTC
CDR3aa: CASSYSAFSYNEQFF

j_gene: TRBJ2-7
d_gene: TRBD1
v_gene: TRBV27
abundance: NA
CDR3nt: TGTGCCAGCAGTTGGACAGGGGCCGCAGGGGAGCAGTACTTC
CDR3aa: CASSWTGAAGEQYF

j_gene: TRBJ1-5
d_gene: NA
v_gene: TRBV28
abundance: NA
CDR3nt: TGTGCCAGCAGTTTGGTGAAGAGGCAGCCCCAGCATTTT
CDR3aa: CASSLVKRQPQHF

j_gene: TRBJ2-6
d_gene: NA
v_gene: TRBV5-4
abundance: NA
CDR3nt: TGTGCCAGCAGCCCCCGAGGCGACTCTGGGGCCAACGTCCTGACTTTC
CDR3aa: CASSPRGDSGANVLTF

j_gene: TRBJ2-3
d_gene: NA
v_gene: TRBV15
abundance: NA
CDR3nt: TGTGCCACCGGGCTCCCCAGGGCCACAGATACGCAGTATTTT
CDR3aa: CATGLPRATDTQYF

j_gene: TRBJ1-4
d_gene: NA
v_gene: TRBV5-1
abundance: NA
CDR3nt: TGCGCCAGCAGCTTGAGGCAGGGAGGTGAAAAACTGTTTTTT
CDR3aa: CASSLRQGGEKLFF

j_gene: TRBJ2-1
d_gene: NA
v_gene: TRBV9
abundance: NA
CDR3nt: TGTGCCAGCAGCGTAGAAGGGTCCGAATTTGATGAGCAGTTCTTC
CDR3aa: CASSVEGSEFDEQFF

j_gene: TRBJ2-1
d_gene: NA
v_gene: TRBV27
abundance: NA
CDR3nt: TGTGCCAGCAGTTCCTCGAGGAATGAGCAGTTCTTC
CDR3aa: CASSSSRNEQFF

j_gene: TRBJ2-1
d_gene: TRBD2
v_gene: TRBV16
abundance: once
CDR3nt: TGTGCCAGCAGCCGCTTAACTAGCGGGTACTACAATGAGCAGTTCTTC
CDR3aa: CASSRLTSGYYNEQFF

j_gene: TRBJ2-7
d_gene: TRBD2
v_gene: TRBV27
abundance: NA
CDR3nt: TGTGCCAGCAGTTTGGGGACTAGCGGCCTCTACGAGCAGTACTTC
CDR3aa: CASSLGTSGLYEQYF

j_gene: TRBJ2-1
d_gene: NA
v_gene: TRBV28
abundance: NA
CDR3nt: TGTGCCACCTTCTCGCGAGTTGAGAATGAGCAGTTCTTC
CDR3aa: CATFSRVENEQFF

j_gene: TRBJ2-5
d_gene: TRBD2
v_gene: TRBV5-6
abundance: NA
CDR3nt: TGTGCCAGCAGCAAAGGGACTAGCGGGGTGTACCAAGAGACCCAGTACTTC
CDR3aa: CASSKGTSGVYQETQYF

j_gene: TRBJ2-3
d_gene: NA
v_gene: TRBV7-3
abundance: NA
CDR3nt: TGTGCCAGCAGCTTAGACGGGGGCACAGATACGCAGTATTTT
CDR3aa: CASSLDGGTDTQYF

j_gene: TRBJ2-5
d_gene: TRBD2
v_gene: TRBV6-9
abundance: NA
CDR3nt: TGTGCCAGCAGTTGGCTAGCGGGAAGAGAGACCCAGTACTTC
CDR3aa: CASSWLAGRETQYF

j_gene: TRBJ1-1
d_gene: NA
v_gene: TRBV19
abundance: NA
CDR3nt: TGTGCCAGTAGTATGGCCCGGGAAGCGAACACTGAAGCTTTCTTT
CDR3aa: CASSMAREANTEAFF

j_gene: TRBJ2-2
d_gene: TRBD1
v_gene: TRBV2
abundance: NA
CDR3nt: TGTGCCAGCAGTGTACCGGGACAGGCGATTTACACCGGGGAGCTGTTTTTT
CDR3aa: CASSVPGQAIYTGELFF

j_gene: TRBJ2-1
d_gene: TRBD2
v_gene: TRBV7-3
abundance: NA
CDR3nt: TGTGCCAGCAGCTTAAGGTCGGGTCTGGCTAGCGGGAAGAGACGTCTTGAGCAGTTCTTC
CDR3aa: CASSLRSGLASGKRRLEQFF

j_gene: TRBJ2-3
d_gene: NA
v_gene: TRBV4-3
abundance: NA
CDR3nt: TGCGCCAGCAGCCAAGCAGTCAGGGCATCAACAGATACGCAGTATTTT
CDR3aa: CASSQAVRASTDTQYF

j_gene: TRBJ2-7
d_gene: TRBD1
v_gene: TRBV6-5
abundance: NA
CDR3nt: TGTGCCAGCAGTCTACAGGGGGCGCAGGACGAGCAGTACTTC
CDR3aa: CASSLQGAQDEQYF

j_gene: TRBJ2-1
d_gene: TRBD2
v_gene: TRBV6-5
abundance: NA
CDR3nt: TGTGCCAGCAGTATCAGCGGGAGCTCCTACAATGAGCAGTTCTTC
CDR3aa: CASSISGSSYNEQFF

j_gene: TRBJ2-3
d_gene: NA
v_gene: TRBV27
abundance: NA
CDR3nt: TGTGCCAGCAGTTTAGGCCATACGCAGTATTTT
CDR3aa: CASSLGHTQYF

j_gene: TRBJ2-5
d_gene: TRBD1
v_gene: TRBV7-8
abundance: NA
CDR3nt: TGTGCCAGCAGCTTCCTCCGGGACAGGCCCCAAGAGACCCAGTACTTC
CDR3aa: CASSFLRDRPQETQYF

j_gene: TRBJ1-1
d_gene: TRBD1
v_gene: TRBV19
abundance: NA
CDR3nt: TGTGCCAGTAGTATAGCACAGGGGGCTACTGAAGCTTTCTTT
CDR3aa: CASSIAQGATEAFF

j_gene: TRBJ2-7
d_gene: NA
v_gene: TRBV7-6
abundance: NA
CDR3nt: TGTGCCAGCAGCTTAGGGGACGGCTCCTACGAGCAGTACTTC
CDR3aa: CASSLGDGSYEQYF

j_gene: TRBJ2-7
d_gene: NA
v_gene: TRBV7-9
abundance: once
CDR3nt: TGTGCCAGCAGCTTATCGGCGAACGAGCAGTACTTC
CDR3aa: CASSLSANEQYF

j_gene: TRBJ1-5
d_gene: NA
v_gene: TRBV27
abundance: NA
CDR3nt: TGTGCCAGCAGCTTAGCCTCAGGGTATCAGCCCCAGCATTTT
CDR3aa: CASSLASGYQPQHF

j_gene: TRBJ2-5
d_gene: TRBD1
v_gene: TRBV25-1
abundance: once
CDR3nt: TGTGCCAGCCCGGACAGGTCCCAAGAGACCCAGTACTTC
CDR3aa: CASPDRSQETQYF

j_gene: TRBJ2-2
d_gene: TRBD2
v_gene: TRBV4-1
abundance: NA
CDR3nt: TGCGCCAGCAGCCTAGGTCCAGCGGGAGGGACCGGGGAGCTGTTTTTT
CDR3aa: CASSLGPAGGTGELFF

j_gene: TRBJ1-4
d_gene: NA
v_gene: TRBV28
abundance: NA
CDR3nt: TGTGCCAGCAGTGGGATAGTTTTACTTAATGAAAAACTGTTTTTT
CDR3aa: CASSGIVLLNEKLFF

j_gene: TRBJ1-1
d_gene: NA
v_gene: TRBV13
abundance: NA
CDR3nt: TGTGCCAGCAGCCCAGGTAGTTTGAACACTGAAGCTTTCTTT
CDR3aa: CASSPGSLNTEAFF